The entry below gives a single TCR beta chain sequence along with its context. This entry belongs to a study of shared clonotypes between healthy human individuals. Germline V gene lookup returns CDR1 MNHNS and CDR2 SASEGT. The V and J ends lost 8 bases and 2 bases respectively, with 16 bases between them. The CDR3 runs to 14 residues. TCRdb's copy holds only in-frame clones and misses some; the assay was immunoSEQ multiplex PCR. This table holds 2,500,000 or so clones, more than 85% found once. The chain employs TRBV6-1 and TRBJ2-7; possible D gene TRBD2, 7 bases. This TCR was sampled from a young man in good health. Some clones in this sample may be carry-over from other donors' samples. Source material: naive CD4+ T cells from PBMCs. Subset described: CD45RA+ positively selected. The CDR3 DNA follows: TGTGCCAGCCGATGGGAGGGGGGTCCCTACGAGCAGTACTTC. Translating gives CASRWEGGPYEQYF.